The source of this TCR beta chain is a study of cytomegalovirus exposure and HLA in healthy donors. Study-wide findings and caveats: DRB1 showed the most TCR associations and HLA-C the fewest in a later analysis, as rates varied by HLA locus. Reportedly, a later analysis found an Asian-associated ancestry cluster had fewer N-insertions than the approximately 700-donor mean. A later analysis showed that HLA-associated TCR beta chains had undergone more clonal expansion than equally common others. Accurate prediction of most subjects' HLA-A and HLA-B alleles from TCR beta sequences was reported.

Points on this clone: The target antigen is unknown.

There are 15 residues in the CDR3. Trimming removed 3 bases at V and 2 bases at J, with 14 bases between. CDR1 SGDLS and CDR2 YYNGEE come from the germline V gene. It was with 60 Vbeta and 13 Jbeta primers that the PCR ran. Sequencing was performed with immunoSEQ multiplex PCR; in TCRdb, only in-frame clones are kept and a portion is missing. Here the sample spans around 140,000 clones, roughly 78% being singletons. This receptor was taken from a female donor in good health and CMV-seronegative. Sequenced input: PBMCs. The V and J genes are TRBV9 and TRBJ1-2; TRBD1 might be the D (6 bases). The CDR3 here is CASSEDSSVNYGYTF. Here the CDR3 DNA reads TGTGCCAGCAGCGAGGACAGCTCGGTAAACTATGGCTACACCTTC. The whole variable domain, filled in from reference TRBV9 and TRBJ1-2, reads DSGVTQTPKHLITATGQRVTLRCSPRSGDLSVYWYQQSLDQGLQFLIQYYNGEERAKGNILERFSAQQFPDLHSELNLSSLELGDSALYFCASSEDSSVNYGYTFGSGTRLTVV.